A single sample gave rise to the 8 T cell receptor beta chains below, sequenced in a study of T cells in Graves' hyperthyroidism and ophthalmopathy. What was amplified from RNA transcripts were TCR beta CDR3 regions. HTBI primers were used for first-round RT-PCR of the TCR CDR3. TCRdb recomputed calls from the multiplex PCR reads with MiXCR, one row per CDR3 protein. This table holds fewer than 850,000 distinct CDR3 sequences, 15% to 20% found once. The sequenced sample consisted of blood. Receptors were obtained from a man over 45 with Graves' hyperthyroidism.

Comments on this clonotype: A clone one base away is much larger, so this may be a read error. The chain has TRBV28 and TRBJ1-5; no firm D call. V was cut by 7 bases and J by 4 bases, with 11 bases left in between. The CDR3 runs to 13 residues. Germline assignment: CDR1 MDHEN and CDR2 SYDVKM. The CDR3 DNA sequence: TGTGCCAGCACTTTTACAGAGAATCAGCCCCAGCATTTT. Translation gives CASTFTENQPQHF. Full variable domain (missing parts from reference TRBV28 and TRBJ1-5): DVKVTQSSRYLVKRTGEKVFLECVQDMDHENMFWYRQDPGLGLRLIYFSYDVKMKEKGDIPEGYSVSREKKERFSLILESASTNQTSMYLCASTFTENQPQHFGDGTRLSIL.

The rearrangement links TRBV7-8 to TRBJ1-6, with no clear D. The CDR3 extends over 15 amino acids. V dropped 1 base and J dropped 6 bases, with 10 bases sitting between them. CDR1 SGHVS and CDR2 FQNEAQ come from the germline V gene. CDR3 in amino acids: CASSLGGTPNSPLHF. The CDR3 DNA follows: TGTGCCAGCAGCTTAGGGGGTACCCCTAATTCACCCCTCCACTTT.

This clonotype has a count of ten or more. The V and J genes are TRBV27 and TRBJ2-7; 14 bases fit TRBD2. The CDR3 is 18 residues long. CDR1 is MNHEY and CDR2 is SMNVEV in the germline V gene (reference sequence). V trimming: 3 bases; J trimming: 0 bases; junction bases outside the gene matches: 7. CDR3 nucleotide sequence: TGTGCCAGCAGTTTCTCGGGACTAGCGGGAGAGGACTCCTACGAGCAGTACTTC. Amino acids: CASSFSGLAGEDSYEQYF.

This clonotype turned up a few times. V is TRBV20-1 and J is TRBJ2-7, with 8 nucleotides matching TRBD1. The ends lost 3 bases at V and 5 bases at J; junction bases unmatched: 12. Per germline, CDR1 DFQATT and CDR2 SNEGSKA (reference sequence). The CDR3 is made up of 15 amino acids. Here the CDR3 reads CSASSVQGASHEQYF. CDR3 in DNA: TGCAGTGCTAGCTCTGTTCAGGGGGCATCCCACGAGCAGTACTTC.

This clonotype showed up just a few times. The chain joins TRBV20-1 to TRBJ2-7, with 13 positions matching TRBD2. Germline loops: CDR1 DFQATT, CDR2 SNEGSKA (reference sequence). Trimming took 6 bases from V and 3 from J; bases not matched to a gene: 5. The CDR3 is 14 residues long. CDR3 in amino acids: CSAGGTSGIYEQYF. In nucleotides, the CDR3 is TGCAGTGCCGGAGGGACTAGCGGGATCTACGAGCAGTACTTC.

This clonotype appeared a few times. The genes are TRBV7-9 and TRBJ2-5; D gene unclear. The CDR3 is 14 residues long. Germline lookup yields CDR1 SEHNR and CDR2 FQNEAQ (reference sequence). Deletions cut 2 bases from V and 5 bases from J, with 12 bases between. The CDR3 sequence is CASSLLVEGETQYF. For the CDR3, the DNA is TGTGCCAGCAGCTTACTGGTCGAAGGGGAGACCCAGTACTTC.

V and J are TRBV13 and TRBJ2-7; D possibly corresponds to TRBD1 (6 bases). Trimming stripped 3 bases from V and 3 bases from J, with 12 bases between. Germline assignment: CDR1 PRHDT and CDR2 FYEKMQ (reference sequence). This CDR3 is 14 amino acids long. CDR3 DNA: TGTGCCAGCAGCTTGTGGACAGACTACTACGAGCAGTACTTC. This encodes CASSLWTDYYEQYF.

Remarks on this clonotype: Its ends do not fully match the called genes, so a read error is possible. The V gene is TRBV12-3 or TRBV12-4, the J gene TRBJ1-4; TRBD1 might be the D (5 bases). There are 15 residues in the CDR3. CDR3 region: CACIGEIATNEKLVF. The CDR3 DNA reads TGTGCCTGTATAGGGGAGATTGCAACTAATGAAAAACTGGTTTTT.